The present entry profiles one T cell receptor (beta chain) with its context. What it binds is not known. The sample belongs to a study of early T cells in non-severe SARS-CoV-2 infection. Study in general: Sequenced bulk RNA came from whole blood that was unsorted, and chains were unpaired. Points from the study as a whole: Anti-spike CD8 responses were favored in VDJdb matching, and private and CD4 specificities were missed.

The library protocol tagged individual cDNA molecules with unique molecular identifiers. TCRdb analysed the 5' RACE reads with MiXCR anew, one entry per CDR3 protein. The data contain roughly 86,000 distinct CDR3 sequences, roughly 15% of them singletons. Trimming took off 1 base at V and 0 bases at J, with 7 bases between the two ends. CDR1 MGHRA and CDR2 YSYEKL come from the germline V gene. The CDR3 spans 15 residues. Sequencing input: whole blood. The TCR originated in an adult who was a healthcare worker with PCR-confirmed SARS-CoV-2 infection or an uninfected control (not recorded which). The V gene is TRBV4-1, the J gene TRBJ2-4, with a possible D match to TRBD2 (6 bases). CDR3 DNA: TGCGCCAGCAGCCAAGTGGGACTAGCCAAAAACATTCAGTACTTC. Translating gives CASSQVGLAKNIQYF.